Presented here are 8 T cell receptor beta chains from one specimen sequenced in a study of blood T cells in healthy people across ages. The second PCR ran about 6 to 12 cycles with a sample-barcoded 5' primer and J-beta primers. Each CDR3 protein gets one entry after TCRdb re-called the 5' RACE reads with MiXCR. The sample contains some 710,000 distinct CDR3 sequences, 22% of which appear only once. Source material: blood. Receptors originate from a man between 65 and 80 years old in good health.

With respect to this clonotype: The conserved closing phenylalanine or tryptophan is absent in this CDR3, likely reflecting a read error. CDR3 nucleotide sequence: TGTGCCAGCAGTTACGCGGGGCCCAAAAGCACAGATACGCAGTATCTT. It translates to CASSYAGPKSTDTQYL. The chain couples TRBV6-6 to TRBJ2-3; D perhaps matches TRBD2 (6 bases). Germline CDR1 reads MNHNY; CDR2 reads SVGAGI (reference sequence). This CDR3 region has 16 residues. The germline V and J ends were trimmed by 2 bases and 0 bases, with 12 bases remaining between them.

This chain uses TRBV7-6 with TRBJ1-1; D gene uncertain. Trimming left V 5 bases short and J 11 bases short, with 15 bases between. The CDR3 has 12 amino acids. Germline V gene sequence: CDR1 SGHVS, CDR2 FNYEAQ. The CDR3 loop reads CASSNRLPDAFF. The CDR3 DNA follows: TGTGCCAGCAGCAACCGACTCCCCGACGCTTTCTTT.

The table lists this clonotype with a few counts. The V call is TRBV20-1, the J call TRBJ2-3; D might be TRBD2 (5 bases). Germline V CDR1 and CDR2: DFQATT, SNEGSKA (reference sequence). The CDR3 extends over 13 amino acids. V shed 6 bases and J shed 2 bases, with 12 bases lying between them. CDR3 sequence reads: CSATGITTDTQYF. The CDR3, as DNA: TGCAGTGCAACGGGGATCACCACAGATACGCAGTATTTT.

V gene TRBV3-1 combines with J gene TRBJ2-5; D gene uncertain. Near its end, the DNA agrees better with TRBJ2-1, so the J call may be wrong. Per the germline V gene, CDR1 is LGHDT and CDR2 is YNNKEL (reference sequence). The CDR3 has 13 residues. The CDR3 is CASSPPPWDEQFF. The CDR3 DNA follows: TGTGCCAGCAGCCCCCCGCCTTGGGATGAGCAGTTCTTC.

This clonotype has more than one count but fewer than ten. The chain is built from TRBV18 and TRBJ2-3; the D is unclear. Deletions cut 3 bases from V and 0 bases from J, with 13 bases between. The CDR3 runs to 16 residues. Germline V gene data show CDR1 as KGHSH and CDR2 as LQKENI. DNA of the CDR3: TGTGCCAGCTCACCGTTTTCCGCACAAAGCACAGATACGCAGTATTTT. Translation: CASSPFSAQSTDTQYF. Based on the CDR3 plus reference TRBV18 and TRBJ2-3, the full variable domain is NAGVMQNPRHLVRRRGQEARLRCSPMKGHSHVYWYRQLPEEGLKFMVYLQKENIIDESGMPKERFSAEFPKEGPSILRIQQVVRGDSAAYFCASSPFSAQSTDTQYFGPGTRLTVL.

In its sample, this clonotype was seen a few times. The chain couples TRBV5-6 to TRBJ2-3; a weak D match, TRBD2 (6 bases). In germline, CDR1 is SGHDT, CDR2 YYEEEE. The CDR3 length is 18 residues. V lost 2 bases, J lost 1 base, and 20 bases lay in between. The CDR3 sequence: CASSFGDAVGSRTDTQYF. DNA for the CDR3: TGTGCCAGCAGCTTCGGTGACGCCGTCGGGAGCCGCACAGATACGCAGTATTTT.

This clonotype was seen only a few times. The chain links TRBV3-1 to TRBJ1-4, with D hard to call. CDR1 and CDR2 from the germline V gene are LGHDT and YNNKEL (reference sequence). The CDR3 sequence is 16 residues long. V was trimmed by 6 bases and J by 0 bases, leaving 14 bases between them. DNA of the CDR3: TGTGCCAGCAGTAACAAGGAGATTGCAACTAATGAAAAACTGTTTTTT. It codes for CASSNKEIATNEKLFF.

At least ten counts were recorded for this clonotype. The V call is TRBV12-3 or TRBV12-4, the J call TRBJ1-5; no clear D. V shed 0 bases and J shed 0 bases, with 12 bases lying between them. The CDR3 covers 17 residues. The CDR3 loop is CASSLAKDSFSNQPQHF. For the CDR3, the DNA is TGTGCCAGCAGTTTAGCTAAGGACTCTTTTAGCAATCAGCCCCAGCATTTT.